This entry lists 31 T cell receptor beta chains sequenced from one sample in a study of control samples from healthy donors and cancer patients. Generated by immunoSEQ multiplex PCR, the TCRdb table keeps only in-frame clones and is missing some. The repertoire holds more than 110,000 clones, with 80% to 95% as singletons. The sample was blood. Receptors were obtained from a man between 25 and 39 years old in good health.

This clone was recorded a few times. The rearrangement links TRBV4-3 to TRBJ2-3; a possible D gene is TRBD1 (6 bases). V was cut by 3 bases and J by 2 bases, with 12 bases left in between. CDR3 size: 15 residues. In germline, CDR1 is LGHNA, CDR2 YSLEER. In DNA form, the CDR3 reads TGCGCCAGCAGCCACTCCGACAGGAACACAGATACGCAGTATTTT. Its translation is CASSHSDRNTDTQYF.

The chain carries TRBV13 and TRBJ1-2; TRBD1 agrees at 7 bases. The CDR3 spans 13 residues. Per the germline V gene, CDR1 is PRHDT and CDR2 is FYEKMQ (reference sequence). Trimming took 7 bases from V and 5 from J; bases not matched to a gene: 7. Written as DNA, the CDR3 is TGTGCCAGCACTCAGACAGGGTGGTATGGCTACACCTTC. The encoded protein is CASTQTGWYGYTF. Based on the CDR3 plus reference TRBV13 and TRBJ1-2, the full variable domain is AAGVIQSPRHLIKEKRETATLKCYPIPRHDTVYWYQQGPGQDPQFLISFYEKMQSDKGSIPDRFSAQQFSDYHSELNMSSLELGDSALYFCASTQTGWYGYTFGSGTRLTVV.

This chain joins TRBV15 and TRBJ2-1; D call uncertain. The CDR3 is made up of 13 amino acids. CDR1 LNHNV and CDR2 YYDKDF come from the germline V gene (reference sequence). The ends were cut back, 6 bases at V and 5 bases at J, with 11 bases in the middle. CDR3 in DNA: TGTGCCACCAGTTTCAGCGTCAACAATGAGCAGTTCTTC. Translated, it gives CATSFSVNNEQFF.

J is TRBJ2-1 and V is TRBV24-1, with a tentative D call TRBD2 (6 bases). Trimming took 2 bases from V and 2 from J, leaving 9 bases between them. The germline gives CDR1 KGHDR, CDR2 SFDVKD. This CDR3 has 15 amino acids. The CDR3 DNA sequence: TGTGCCACCAGTGATTGGGGGGTCCCCTACAATGAGCAGTTCTTC. Amino acid sequence: CATSDWGVPYNEQFF.

V usage is TRBV27 and J usage is TRBJ2-1; no clear D. Trimming pared 3 bases from V and 7 bases from J, leaving 10 bases between. The germline V gene has CDR1 MNHEY and CDR2 SMNVEV (reference sequence). The CDR3 is 13 amino acids. The CDR3 here is CASSFLAMNEQFF. CDR3 nucleotide sequence: TGTGCCAGCAGTTTTTTAGCCATGAATGAGCAGTTCTTC.

This clone was seen just once. This rearrangement joins TRBV19 to TRBJ1-3; D uncertain. The germline CDR1 and CDR2 sequences are LNHDA and SQIVND (reference sequence). V lost 6 bases and J 1 base, leaving 10 bases between the germline ends. CDR3 length equals 14 residues. The CDR3 DNA follows: TGTGCCAGTAGCCGTGCGGGGTCTGGAAACACCATATATTTT. This sequence encodes CASSRAGSGNTIYF.

The chain links TRBV2 to TRBJ1-1; tentative D call: TRBD1 (6 bases). The CDR3 sequence is 14 residues long. CDR1 is SNHLY and CDR2 is FYNNEI in the germline V gene. With 6 bases removed from V and 3 bases from J, the gap between germline ends came to 14 bases. The CDR3 coding sequence is TGTGCCAGCAGGACAGGTTTCGGGGACACTGAAGCTTTCTTT. The encoded protein is CASRTGFGDTEAFF.

The J gene is TRBJ2-1, the V gene TRBV6-5, with D perhaps given as TRBD1 or TRBD2 (5 bases each). CDR1 is MNHEY and CDR2 is SVGAGI in the germline V gene. The CDR3 is made up of 11 amino acids. The ends were cut back, 2 bases at V and 9 bases at J, with 5 bases in the middle. The CDR3 spells CASSYGGEQFF. CDR3 bases: TGTGCCAGCAGTTACGGGGGTGAGCAGTTCTTC.

V gene TRBV11-2 combines with J gene TRBJ2-7; 7 nucleotides match TRBD2. Trimming removed 1 base from V and 2 bases from J; junction bases left unmatched: 8. Germline V gene data show CDR1 as SGHAT and CDR2 as FQNNGV. CDR3 length equals 16 residues. CDR3 sequence: CASSLAGGRTPYEQYF. The DNA for the CDR3 is TGTGCCAGCAGCTTAGCGGGGGGACGGACCCCCTACGAGCAGTACTTC.

A few counts support this clone. The chain uses TRBV7-9 and TRBJ2-7; D is perhaps TRBD2 (6 bases). This CDR3 has 13 amino acids. Germline V gives CDR1 SEHNR, CDR2 FQNEAQ (reference sequence). Trimming took 5 bases from V and 3 from J, leaving 11 bases between them. The CDR3 spells CASSRGTLYEQYF. In DNA, the CDR3 is TGTGCCAGCAGCCGCGGGACTCTCTACGAGCAGTACTTC. Filled out from reference TRBV7-9 and TRBJ2-7, the complete variable domain reads DTGVSQNPRHKITKRGQNVTFRCDPISEHNRLYWYRQTLGQGPEFLTYFQNEAQLEKSRLLSDRFSAERPKGSFSTLEIQRTEQGDSAMYLCASSRGTLYEQYFGPGTRLTVT.

The J gene is TRBJ1-2, the V gene TRBV29-1; a possible D gene is TRBD1 (6 bases). V was clipped by 7 bases and J by 8 bases, with 14 bases between them. Per the germline V gene, CDR1 is SQVTM and CDR2 is ANQGSEA. The CDR3 has 11 amino acids. The CDR3 nucleotides are TGCAGCGCTACAGGGCCTTGGGGCTACACCTTC. Its protein product is CSATGPWGYTF.

The table lists this clone with a few counts. This sequence joins TRBV4-2 and TRBJ1-3; D uncertain. V dropped 0 bases and J dropped 8 bases, with 11 bases sitting between them. The CDR3 contains 14 residues. CDR1 and CDR2 from the germline V gene are LGHNA and YNFKEQ. In nucleotides, the CDR3 is TGTGCCAGCAGCCAAGATATCGAGAGGCACACCATATATTTT. This encodes CASSQDIERHTIYF.

This clone was picked up one time. CDR3 coding DNA: TGTGCCAGCAGGTTACAGGCGAATAGGGAGTACTTC. Translating it yields CASRLQANREYF. The chain is built from TRBV6-4 and TRBJ2-7; a possible D gene is TRBD1 (5 bases). CDR1 MRHNA and CDR2 SNTAGT come from the germline V gene. This CDR3 spans 12 amino acids. V was clipped by 6 bases and J by 11 bases, with 17 bases between them.

J is TRBJ2-5 and V is TRBV7-2, with D unclear. The CDR3 consists of 12 residues. Germline values: CDR1 SGHTA, CDR2 FQGNSA. Trimming pared 0 bases from V and 5 bases from J, leaving 4 bases between. The CDR3 region is CASSLAPETQYF. The CDR3 coding sequence is TGTGCCAGCAGCTTAGCACCTGAGACCCAGTACTTC.

The rearrangement links TRBV24-1 to TRBJ2-5; the D gene is possibly TRBD2 (6 bases). V lost 0 bases and J lost 1, with 17 bases in between. Germline CDR1 KGHDR, CDR2 SFDVKD. This CDR3 region has 18 residues. CDR3 DNA sequence: TGTGCCACCAGTGATTTGCAATACCAGGGAGGTAGCCAAGAGACCCAGTACTTC. This gives the protein CATSDLQYQGGSQETQYF.

The rearrangement joins TRBV5-4 to TRBJ1-6, with 9 bases lining up with TRBD1. This CDR3 comprises 15 residues. CDR1 and CDR2 (germline): SGHNT, YYREEE (reference sequence). The V and J ends lost 0 bases and 7 bases, in that order; junction bases with no gene match: 2. The CDR3: CASSLAGTGNSPLHF. In DNA, the CDR3 is TGTGCCAGCAGCTTGGCCGGGACAGGGAATTCACCCCTCCACTTT.

The V gene is TRBV6-2 or TRBV6-3, the J gene TRBJ2-3, with TRBD1 matching 10 bases. The germline CDR1 and CDR2 sequences are MNHEY and SVGEGT. The V gene end was trimmed by 5 bases and the J gene end by 2 bases; junction bases not matched to a gene: 10. This CDR3 comprises 17 residues. CDR3 sequence reads: CASSQGQGVPFTDTQYF. In nucleotides, the CDR3 is TGTGCCAGCAGTCAAGGACAGGGGGTCCCTTTCACAGATACGCAGTATTTT.

The rearrangement joins TRBV5-1 to TRBJ2-5, with TRBD2 matching over 15 bases. This CDR3 region has 15 residues. The junction had 4 bases not matched to a gene; V was cut back by 6 bases and J by 4 bases. Looked up from germline, CDR1 is SGHRS and CDR2 is YFSETQ. The chain's CDR3 is CASNGLAGGPETQYF. Written as DNA, the CDR3 is TGCGCCAGCAACGGACTAGCGGGAGGGCCAGAGACCCAGTACTTC.

This chain uses TRBV12-3 or TRBV12-4 with TRBJ2-7, with a weak D call TRBD1 (6 bases). V lost 6 bases, J lost 1 base, and 10 bases lay in between. The CDR3 runs to 13 residues. The CDR3 is CASRKQGSYEQYF. CDR3 DNA sequence: TGTGCCAGCAGAAAACAGGGTTCCTACGAGCAGTACTTC.

The V gene is TRBV19, the J gene TRBJ2-7, with TRBD1 matching over 8 bases. The CDR3 length is 13 residues. Germline CDR1 is LNHDA and CDR2 is SQIVND (reference sequence). V was clipped by 9 bases and J by 3 bases; unmatched bases: 7. CDR3 nucleotide sequence: TGTGCCAGCGGACCACAGGGGGTCTACGAGCAGTACTTC. Protein product: CASGPQGVYEQYF.

CDR3 in DNA: TGTGCCAGCAGACAGACACCCTACGAGCAGTACTTC. Translation: CASRQTPYEQYF. V usage is TRBV28 and J usage is TRBJ2-7; D is unresolved. Per germline, CDR1 MDHEN and CDR2 SYDVKM. The CDR3 runs 12 residues. V dropped 6 bases and J dropped 2 bases, with 8 bases sitting between them.

The J gene is TRBJ2-1, the V gene TRBV5-1, with TRBD2 matching 10 bases. The trim removed 8 bases at V and 5 bases at J, leaving 13 bases unmatched. This CDR3 region has 16 residues. Per the germline V gene, CDR1 is SGHRS and CDR2 is YFSETQ. The DNA for the CDR3 is TGCGCCAGTCGGAGGGCCGGGACTAGCGACCACAATGAGCAGTTCTTC. As protein: CASRRAGTSDHNEQFF.

The chain has TRBV15 and TRBJ2-1; 11 bases map to TRBD2. From germline, CDR1 is LNHNV and CDR2 YYDKDF (reference sequence). The CDR3 runs to 16 residues. The ends lost 0 bases at V and 15 bases at J; junction bases unmatched: 13. This CDR3 reads CATSRDGSTSGRGRFF. DNA of the CDR3: TGTGCCACCAGCAGAGATGGGAGTACTAGCGGGAGAGGTCGGTTCTTC.

The rearrangement uses TRBV5-6 and TRBJ1-4; D is possibly TRBD1 (6 bases). The CDR3 is 17 residues long. V gave up 1 base and J gave up 3 bases, with 16 bases separating them. Per the germline V gene, CDR1 is SGHDT and CDR2 is YYEEEE. The CDR3 protein is CASSLPTGRGSNEKLFF. The CDR3 DNA reads as TGTGCCAGCAGCTTGCCCACAGGGCGCGGGTCTAATGAAAAACTGTTTTTT.

This clone was seen a handful of times. This rearrangement joins TRBV7-9 to TRBJ2-7; D is undetermined. This CDR3 region has 12 residues. Trimming cost V 1 base and J 7 bases, with 8 bases left between them. The germline V gene encodes CDR1 SEHNR and CDR2 FQNEAQ (reference sequence). In nucleotides, the CDR3 is TGTGCCAGCAGCTTAGTATCCCGGGAGCAGTACTTC. It is translated as CASSLVSREQYF.

This chain connects TRBV7-9 to TRBJ2-5; no reliable D call. V gave up 4 bases and J gave up 7 bases, with 13 bases separating them. Germline loops: CDR1 SEHNR, CDR2 FQNEAQ (reference sequence). The CDR3 spans 13 residues. The CDR3 sequence is CASSSLRRVTQYF. The CDR3 coding sequence is TGTGCCAGCAGCTCATTACGTCGTGTGACCCAGTACTTC.

The V call is TRBV27, the J call TRBJ2-7; TRBD2 is a possible D gene (6 bases). The V gene's germline CDR1 is MNHEY and CDR2 SMNVEV (reference sequence). The CDR3 consists of 14 residues. Trimming shortened V by 6 bases and J by 2 bases, and 14 bases separated the two germline ends. The CDR3 coding sequence is TGTGCCAGCAGAAGAGCGGGCTTCGCCTACGAGCAGTACTTC. Its translation: CASRRAGFAYEQYF.

The chain has TRBV28 and TRBJ2-7; weak D call: TRBD1 (5 bases). Germline values: CDR1 MDHEN, CDR2 SYDVKM. V lost 3 bases, J lost 2 bases, and 17 bases lay in between. This CDR3 region has 16 residues. For the CDR3, the DNA is TGTGCCAGCAGTTTTCTGATGTTGAGACAGACCTACGAGCAGTACTTC. Protein product: CASSFLMLRQTYEQYF.

The chain carries TRBV6-2 or TRBV6-3 and TRBJ2-3, with D tentatively TRBD2 (5 bases). Germline V lookup: CDR1 MNHEY, CDR2 SVGEGT. V lost 2 bases, J lost 10 bases, and 22 bases lay in between. The CDR3 loop spans 16 amino acids. CDR3 loop: CASSYRGSLLGGPQYF. CDR3 DNA: TGTGCCAGCAGTTACCGGGGTAGTCTCTTGGGTGGCCCGCAGTATTTT.

The V and J genes are TRBV11-2 and TRBJ2-7; 11 nucleotides match TRBD2. Unmatched junction bases numbered 2, after V lost 5 bases and J lost 2 bases. CDR1 is SGHAT and CDR2 is FQNNGV in the germline V gene. The CDR3 is made up of 14 amino acids. This CDR3 is CASSPGLAAYEQYF. The CDR3, as DNA: TGTGCCAGCAGCCCGGGACTAGCGGCCTACGAGCAGTACTTC.

The rearrangement links TRBV5-4 to TRBJ1-1; 7 bases are a match to TRBD1. The CDR3 sequence is 14 residues long. The J segment lost 1 base and the V segment lost 4 bases, leaving 4 bases of the junction unmatched. Germline V CDR1 and CDR2: SGHNT, YYREEE (reference sequence). The CDR3 DNA reads TGTGCCAGCAGCACCGGGGACAGGAACACTGAAGCTTTCTTT. It specifies CASSTGDRNTEAFF. The whole variable domain, remainder taken from reference TRBV5-4 and TRBJ1-1, is ETGVTQSPTHLIKTRGQQVTLRCSSQSGHNTVSWYQQALGQGPQFIFQYYREEENGRGNFPPRFSGLQFPNYSSELNVNALELDDSALYLCASSTGDRNTEAFFGQGTRLTVV.